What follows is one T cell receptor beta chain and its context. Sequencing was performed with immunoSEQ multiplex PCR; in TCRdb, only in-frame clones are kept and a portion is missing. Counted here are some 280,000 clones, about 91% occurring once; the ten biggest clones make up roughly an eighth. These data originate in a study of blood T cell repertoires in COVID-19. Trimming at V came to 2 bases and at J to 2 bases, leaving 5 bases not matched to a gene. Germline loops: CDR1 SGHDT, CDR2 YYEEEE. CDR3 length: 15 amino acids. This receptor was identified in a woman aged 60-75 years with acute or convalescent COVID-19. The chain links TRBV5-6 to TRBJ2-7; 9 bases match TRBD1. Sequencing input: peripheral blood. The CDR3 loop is CASSLGTGLAYEQYF. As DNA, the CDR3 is TGTGCCAGCAGCTTAGGGACAGGGCTCGCCTACGAGCAGTACTTC.